The source of this TCR beta chain is a study of blood T cell repertoires in COVID-19. The wider study: In each case, the material was cDNA or gDNA derived from T cells, B-cell-depleted T cells, or PBMCs.

In the authors' workflow: Amplification of reference gene primers was used by the study to estimate nucleated cell counts. Measured with immunoSEQ multiplex PCR; TCRdb has only the in-frame clones, and not every one. V and J calls and clone size are those listed in that table; D and trimming were worked out from the DNA. Seen here are under 200,000 clones, roughly four fifths observed once, and the top ten hold under 9.5%. Per the germline V gene, CDR1 is SGHRS and CDR2 is YFSETQ. The CDR3 is 15 amino acids. V was shortened by 5 bases and J by 3 bases, with 14 bases between the two germline ends. Participants were aged roughly 18 to 89 years from roughly 25 US areas. Donors in Cohort 3 who had recovered were those with two negative PCRs, healthcare professional clearance, or resolution of their symptoms.

This TCR was sampled from a man between 50 and 59 years old who had recovered from COVID-19. J is TRBJ1-4 and V is TRBV5-1; maybe TRBD1 (6 bases). What was sequenced was PBMCs or T cells enriched from blood (not recorded which). The CDR3 sequence: CASSSTGRANEKLFF. The CDR3 nucleotides are TGCGCCAGCAGTTCCACAGGGAGAGCTAATGAAAAACTGTTTTTT.